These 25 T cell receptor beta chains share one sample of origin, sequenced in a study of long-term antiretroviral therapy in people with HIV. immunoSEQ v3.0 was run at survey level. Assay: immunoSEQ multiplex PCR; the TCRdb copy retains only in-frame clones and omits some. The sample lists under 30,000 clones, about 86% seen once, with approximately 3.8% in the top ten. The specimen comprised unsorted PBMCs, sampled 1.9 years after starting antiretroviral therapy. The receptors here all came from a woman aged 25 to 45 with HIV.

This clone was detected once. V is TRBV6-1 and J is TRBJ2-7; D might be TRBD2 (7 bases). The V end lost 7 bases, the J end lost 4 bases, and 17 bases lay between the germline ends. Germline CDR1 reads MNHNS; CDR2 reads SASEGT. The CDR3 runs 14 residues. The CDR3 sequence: CASNNGGGQYEQYV. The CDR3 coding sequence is TGTGCCAGCAACAATGGGGGGGGACAATACGAGCAGTACGTC.

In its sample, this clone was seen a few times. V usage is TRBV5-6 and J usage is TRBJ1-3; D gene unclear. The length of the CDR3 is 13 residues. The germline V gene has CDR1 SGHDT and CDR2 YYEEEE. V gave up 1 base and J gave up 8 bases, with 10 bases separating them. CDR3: CASSLSGGYTIYF. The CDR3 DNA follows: TGTGCCAGCAGCTTGAGCGGCGGGTACACCATATATTTT.

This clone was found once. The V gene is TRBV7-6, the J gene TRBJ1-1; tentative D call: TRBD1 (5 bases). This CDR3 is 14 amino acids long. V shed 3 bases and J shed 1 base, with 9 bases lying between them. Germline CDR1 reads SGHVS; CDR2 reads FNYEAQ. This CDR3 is CASSFRDGNTEAFF. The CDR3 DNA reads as TGTGCCAGCAGCTTCCGGGACGGGAACACTGAAGCTTTCTTT. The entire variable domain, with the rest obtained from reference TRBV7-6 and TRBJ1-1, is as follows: GAGVSQSPRYKVTKRGQDVALRCDPISGHVSLYWYRQALGQGPEFLTYFNYEAQQDKSGLPNDRFSAERPEGSISTLTIQRTEQRDSAMYRCASSFRDGNTEAFFGQGTRLTVV.

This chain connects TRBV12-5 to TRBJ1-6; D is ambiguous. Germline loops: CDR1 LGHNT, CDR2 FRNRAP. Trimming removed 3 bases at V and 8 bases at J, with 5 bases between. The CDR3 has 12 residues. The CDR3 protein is CASGFSDSPLHF. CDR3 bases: TGTGCTAGTGGTTTTTCCGATTCACCCCTCCACTTT.

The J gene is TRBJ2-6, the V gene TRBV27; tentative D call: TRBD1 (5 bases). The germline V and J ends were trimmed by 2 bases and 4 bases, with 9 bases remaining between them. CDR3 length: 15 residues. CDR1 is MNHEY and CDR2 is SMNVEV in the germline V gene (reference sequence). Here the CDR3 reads CASSLQGSGANVLTF. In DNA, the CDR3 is TGTGCCAGCAGTTTACAGGGATCCGGGGCCAACGTCCTGACTTTC. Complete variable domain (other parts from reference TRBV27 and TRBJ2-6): EAQVTQNPRYLITVTGKKLTVTCSQNMNHEYMSWYRQDPGLGLRQIYYSMNVEVTDKGDVPEGYKVSRKEKRNFPLILESPSPNQTSLYFCASSLQGSGANVLTFGAGSRLTVL.

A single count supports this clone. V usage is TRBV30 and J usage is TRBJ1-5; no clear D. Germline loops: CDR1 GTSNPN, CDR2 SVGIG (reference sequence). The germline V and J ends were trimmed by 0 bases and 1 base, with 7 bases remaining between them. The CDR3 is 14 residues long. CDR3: CAWSVILSNQPQHF. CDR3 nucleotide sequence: TGTGCCTGGAGTGTAATATTGAGCAATCAGCCCCAGCATTTT.

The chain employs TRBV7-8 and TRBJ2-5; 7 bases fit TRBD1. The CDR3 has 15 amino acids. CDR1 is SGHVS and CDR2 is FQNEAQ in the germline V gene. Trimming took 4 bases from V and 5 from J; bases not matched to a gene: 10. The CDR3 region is CASSSLQGLVETQYF. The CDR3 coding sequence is TGTGCCAGCAGCTCCCTACAGGGGTTGGTGGAGACCCAGTACTTC.

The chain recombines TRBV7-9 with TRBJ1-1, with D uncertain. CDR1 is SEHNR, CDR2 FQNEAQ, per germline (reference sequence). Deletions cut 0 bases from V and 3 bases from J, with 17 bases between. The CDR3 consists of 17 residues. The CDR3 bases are TGTGCCAGCAGCTTAGCATTGCAACGGGTTCCGGACACTGAAGCTTTCTTT. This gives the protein CASSLALQRVPDTEAFF. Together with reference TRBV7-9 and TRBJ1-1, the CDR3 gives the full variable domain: DTGVSQNPRHKITKRGQNVTFRCDPISEHNRLYWYRQTLGQGPEFLTYFQNEAQLEKSRLLSDRFSAERPKGSFSTLEIQRTEQGDSAMYLCASSLALQRVPDTEAFFGQGTRLTVV.

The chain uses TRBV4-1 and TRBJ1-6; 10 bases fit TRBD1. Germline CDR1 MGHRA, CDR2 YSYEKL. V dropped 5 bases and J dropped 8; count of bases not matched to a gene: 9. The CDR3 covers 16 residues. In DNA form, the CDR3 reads TGCGCCAGCAGCTTACGGGCCGGGACAGGGGATTCACCCCTCCACTTT. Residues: CASSLRAGTGDSPLHF.

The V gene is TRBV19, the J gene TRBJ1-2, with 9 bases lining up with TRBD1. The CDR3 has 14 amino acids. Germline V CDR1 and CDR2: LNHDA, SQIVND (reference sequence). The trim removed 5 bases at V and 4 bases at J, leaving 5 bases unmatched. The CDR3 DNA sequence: TGTGCCAGTAGTTTTACAGGGGGCGGCTATGGCTACACCTTC. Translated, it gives CASSFTGGGYGYTF. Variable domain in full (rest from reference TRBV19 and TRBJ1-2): DGGITQSPKYLFRKEGQNVTLSCEQNLNHDAMYWYRQDPGQGLRLIYYSQIVNDFQKGDIAEGYSVSREKKESFPLTVTSAQKNPTAFYLCASSFTGGGYGYTFGSGTRLTVV.

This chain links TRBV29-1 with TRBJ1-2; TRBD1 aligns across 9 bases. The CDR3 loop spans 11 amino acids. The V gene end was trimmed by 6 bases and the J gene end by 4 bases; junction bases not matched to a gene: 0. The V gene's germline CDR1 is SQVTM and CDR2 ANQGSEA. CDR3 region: CSVTGGYGYTF. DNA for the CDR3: TGCAGCGTGACAGGGGGCTATGGCTACACCTTC. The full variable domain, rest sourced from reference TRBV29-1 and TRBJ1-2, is SAVISQKPSRDICQRGTSLTIQCQVDSQVTMMFWYRQQPGQSLTLIATANQGSEATYESGFVIDKFPISRPNLTFSTLTVSNMSPEDSSIYLCSVTGGYGYTFGSGTRLTVV.

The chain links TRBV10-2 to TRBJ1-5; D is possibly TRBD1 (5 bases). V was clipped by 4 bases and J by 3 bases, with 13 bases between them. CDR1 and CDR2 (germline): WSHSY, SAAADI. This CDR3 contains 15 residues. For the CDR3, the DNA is TGCGCCAGCAGTGGGCGGGGGGTTGACAATCAGCCCCAGCATTTT. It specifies CASSGRGVDNQPQHF.

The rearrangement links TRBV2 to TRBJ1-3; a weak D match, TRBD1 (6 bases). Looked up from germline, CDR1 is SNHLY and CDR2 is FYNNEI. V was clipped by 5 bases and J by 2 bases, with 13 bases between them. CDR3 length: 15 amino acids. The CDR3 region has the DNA TGTGCCAGCAGTCCCATCGACAGGCCTGGAAACACCATATATTTT. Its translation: CASSPIDRPGNTIYF. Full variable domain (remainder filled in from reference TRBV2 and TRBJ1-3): EPEVTQTPSHQVTQMGQEVILRCVPISNHLYFYWYRQILGQKVEFLVSFYNNEISEKSEIFDDQFSVERPDGSNFTLKIRSTKLEDSAMYFCASSPIDRPGNTIYFGEGSWLTVV.

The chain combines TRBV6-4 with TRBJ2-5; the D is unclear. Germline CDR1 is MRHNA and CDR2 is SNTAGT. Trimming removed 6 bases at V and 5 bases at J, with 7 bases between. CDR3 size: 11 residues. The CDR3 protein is CASRVMETQYF. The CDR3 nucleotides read TGTGCCAGCAGGGTAATGGAGACCCAGTACTTC.

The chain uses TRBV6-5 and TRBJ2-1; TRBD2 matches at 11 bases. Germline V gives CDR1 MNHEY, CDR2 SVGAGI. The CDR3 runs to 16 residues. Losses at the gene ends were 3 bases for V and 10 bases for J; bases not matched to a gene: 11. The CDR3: CASSYSGGAEVEEQFF. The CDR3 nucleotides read TGTGCCAGCAGTTATAGCGGGGGGGCCGAAGTAGAAGAGCAGTTCTTC.

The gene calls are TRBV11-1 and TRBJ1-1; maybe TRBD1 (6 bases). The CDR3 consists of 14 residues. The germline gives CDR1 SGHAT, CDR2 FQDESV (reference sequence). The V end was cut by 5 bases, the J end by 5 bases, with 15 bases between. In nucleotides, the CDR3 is TGTGCCAGCAGCCCGCGACAGGTTCAGACTGAAGCTTTCTTT. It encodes CASSPRQVQTEAFF.

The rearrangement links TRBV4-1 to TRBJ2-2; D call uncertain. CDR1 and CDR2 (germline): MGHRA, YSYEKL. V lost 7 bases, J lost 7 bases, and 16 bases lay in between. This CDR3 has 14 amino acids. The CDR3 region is CASTPVWVRGELFF. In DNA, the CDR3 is TGCGCCAGCACCCCCGTTTGGGTGCGCGGGGAGCTGTTTTTT.

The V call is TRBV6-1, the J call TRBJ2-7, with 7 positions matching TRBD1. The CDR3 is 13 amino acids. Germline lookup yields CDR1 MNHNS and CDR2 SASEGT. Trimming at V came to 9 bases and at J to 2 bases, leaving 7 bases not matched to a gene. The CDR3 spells CASTGTVTYEQYV. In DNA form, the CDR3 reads TGTGCCAGTACCGGGACAGTAACCTACGAGCAGTACGTC.

The DNA of the CDR3 is TGCGCCAGCAGCCCGAACGGACCAGGCTACACCTTC. Translating gives CASSPNGPGYTF. The rearrangement links TRBV5-1 to TRBJ1-2; D unclear. Deletions cut 4 bases from V and 8 bases from J, with 12 bases between. Looked up from germline, CDR1 is SGHRS and CDR2 is YFSETQ. This CDR3 has 12 amino acids.

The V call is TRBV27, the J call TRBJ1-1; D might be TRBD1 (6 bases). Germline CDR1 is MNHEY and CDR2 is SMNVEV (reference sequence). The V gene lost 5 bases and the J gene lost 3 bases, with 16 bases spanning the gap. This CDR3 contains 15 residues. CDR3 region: CASSATTGSYTEAFF. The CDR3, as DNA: TGTGCCAGCAGTGCCACAACAGGGTCATACACTGAAGCTTTCTTT.

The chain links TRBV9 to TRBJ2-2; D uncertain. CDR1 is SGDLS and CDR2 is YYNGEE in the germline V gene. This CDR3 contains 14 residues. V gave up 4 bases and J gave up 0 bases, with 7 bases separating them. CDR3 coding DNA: TGTGCCAGCAGCCCACGGACGAACACCGGGGAGCTGTTTTTT. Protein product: CASSPRTNTGELFF.

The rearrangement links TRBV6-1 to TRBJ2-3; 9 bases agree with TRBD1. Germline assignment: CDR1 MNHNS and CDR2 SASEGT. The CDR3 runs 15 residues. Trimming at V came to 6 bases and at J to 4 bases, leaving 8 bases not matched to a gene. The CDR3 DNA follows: TGTGCCAGCAGCCCGCGGGACAGGGACGCAGATACGCAGTATTTT. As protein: CASSPRDRDADTQYF.

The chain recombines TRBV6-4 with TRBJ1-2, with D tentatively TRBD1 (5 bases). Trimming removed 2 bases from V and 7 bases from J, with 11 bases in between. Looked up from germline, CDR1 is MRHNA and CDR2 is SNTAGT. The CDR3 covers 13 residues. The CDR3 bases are TGTGCCAGCAGTGACATGGCAGGGTCTGGCTACACCTTC. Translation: CASSDMAGSGYTF.

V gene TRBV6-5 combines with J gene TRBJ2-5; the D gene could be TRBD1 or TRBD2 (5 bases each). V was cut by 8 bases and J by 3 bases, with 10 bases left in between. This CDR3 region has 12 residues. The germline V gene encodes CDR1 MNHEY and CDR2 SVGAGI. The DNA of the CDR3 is TGTGCCAGCCGTCAGGGAGAAGAGACCCAGTACTTC. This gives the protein CASRQGEETQYF.

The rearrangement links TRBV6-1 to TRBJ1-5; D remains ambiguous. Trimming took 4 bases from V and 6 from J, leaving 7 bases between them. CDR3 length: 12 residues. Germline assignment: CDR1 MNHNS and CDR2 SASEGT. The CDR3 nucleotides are TGTGCCAGCAGTGGACTGGGTCAGCCCCAGCATTTT. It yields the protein CASSGLGQPQHF.